The 17 T cell receptor beta chains below all came from one sample that was sequenced in a study of blood T cell repertoires in COVID-19. Profiled with immunoSEQ multiplex PCR; TCRdb holds only in-frame clones, not every one. The sample records some 330,000 clones, over 80% being singletons. Sample: PBMCs or T cells enriched from blood (not recorded which). Receptors originate from a woman in her fifties or sixties who had recovered from COVID-19.

The chain recombines TRBV3-1 (or the pseudogene TRBV3-2) with TRBJ1-1; D remains ambiguous. V was trimmed by 4 bases and J by 8 bases, leaving 11 bases between them. The germline V gene encodes CDR1 LGHDT and CDR2 YNNKEL (reference sequence). CDR3 length: 12 amino acids. The CDR3 sequence: CASSRAEVEAFF. CDR3 nucleotide sequence: TGTGCCAGCAGCCGAGCGGAAGTCGAAGCTTTCTTT.

This chain uses TRBV9 with TRBJ2-1; D perhaps matches TRBD2 (6 bases). The germline gives CDR1 SGDLS, CDR2 YYNGEE. V lost 1 base, J lost 0 bases, and 8 bases lay in between. This CDR3 has 15 residues. The CDR3 protein is CASSVWGDSYNEQFF. Written as DNA, the CDR3 is TGTGCCAGCAGCGTATGGGGGGACTCCTACAATGAGCAGTTCTTC.

This clone was observed a single time. This chain connects TRBV7-3 to TRBJ1-3, with D unclear. CDR1 SGHTA and CDR2 FQGTGA come from the germline V gene. V lost 5 bases, J lost 6 bases, and 11 bases lay in between. This CDR3 contains 13 residues. DNA for the CDR3: TGTGCCAGCAGCATGCCCGGTTTAAACACCATATATTTT. Translation: CASSMPGLNTIYF.

This chain links TRBV6-6 with TRBJ1-1; no firm D call. The length of the CDR3 is 17 residues. Germline V gives CDR1 MNHNY, CDR2 SVGAGI (reference sequence). With 5 bases removed from V and 5 bases from J, the gap between germline ends came to 24 bases. The CDR3 here is CASSHTPTGLSGTEAFF. In DNA form, the CDR3 reads TGTGCCAGCAGTCACACCCCCACCGGTCTATCGGGGACTGAAGCTTTCTTT.

This clone was detected once. The chain uses TRBV6-1 and TRBJ1-2; 8 nucleotides match TRBD1. The CDR3 is 15 amino acids. The ends lost 5 bases at V and 5 bases at J; junction bases unmatched: 10. Germline CDR1 MNHNS, CDR2 SASEGT. CDR3 amino acids: CASSSTTGEIYGYTF. For the CDR3, the DNA is TGTGCCAGCAGTTCCACGACAGGGGAAATATATGGCTACACCTTC.

The rearrangement uses TRBV18 and TRBJ2-2, with a tentative D call TRBD2 (5 bases). Germline V gene sequence: CDR1 KGHSH, CDR2 LQKENI. The CDR3 consists of 16 residues. Trimming removed 6 bases from V and 0 bases from J, with 14 bases in between. CDR3 residues: CASSPKRGTNTGELFF. The CDR3 nucleotides are TGTGCCAGCTCCCCGAAGAGAGGGACGAACACCGGGGAGCTGTTTTTT.

The V gene is TRBV15, the J gene TRBJ1-2; no clear D. Trimming shortened V by 0 bases and J by 1 base, and 9 bases separated the two germline ends. The germline V gene encodes CDR1 LNHNV and CDR2 YYDKDF (reference sequence). The CDR3 runs to 15 residues. CDR3 coding DNA: TGTGCCACCAGCAGAGATTATCTTATTAACTATGGCTACACCTTC. Translation: CATSRDYLINYGYTF.

This chain uses TRBV5-4 with TRBJ2-6; D possibly corresponds to TRBD2 (5 bases). Germline V gene sequence: CDR1 SGHNT, CDR2 YYREEE (reference sequence). Trimming took off 0 bases at V and 3 bases at J, with 7 bases between the two ends. This CDR3 region has 15 residues. The CDR3 protein is CASSLAGVGANVLTF. CDR3 in DNA: TGTGCCAGCAGCTTGGCCGGGGTTGGGGCCAACGTCCTGACTTTC.

J is TRBJ2-5 and V is TRBV10-2; TRBD2 agrees at 12 bases. The CDR3 runs 15 residues. Germline assignment: CDR1 WSHSY and CDR2 SAAADI. The J segment lost 3 bases and the V segment lost 8 bases, leaving 7 bases of the junction unmatched. Here the CDR3 reads CASLRLAGVKETQYF. CDR3 sequence (DNA): TGCGCCAGCTTGCGACTAGCGGGAGTAAAAGAGACCCAGTACTTC.

The CDR3 DNA reads TGTGCCAGCAGCTCACCCGCGGCGGCAACTAATGAAAAACTGTTTTTT. Translated: CASSSPAAATNEKLFF. The rearrangement uses TRBV28 and TRBJ1-4, with D uncertain. The germline V gene has CDR1 MDHEN and CDR2 SYDVKM. V gave up 6 bases and J gave up 0 bases, with 14 bases separating them. The CDR3 spans 16 residues.

This clone was counted a few times. The chain is built from TRBV28 and TRBJ1-1; weak D call: TRBD1 (6 bases). The germline V gene encodes CDR1 MDHEN and CDR2 SYDVKM. V lost 6 bases to trimming and J lost 1 base, with 12 bases between them. The CDR3 has 14 amino acids. CDR3 protein: CASRTIQGNTEAFF. CDR3 bases: TGTGCCAGCAGGACTATACAGGGGAACACTGAAGCTTTCTTT.

V is TRBV7-2 and J is TRBJ1-6, with D maybe TRBD1 (6 bases). V gave up 0 bases and J gave up 10 bases, with 19 bases separating them. The CDR3 spans 17 residues. Germline CDR1 SGHTA, CDR2 FQGNSA. In DNA form, the CDR3 reads TGTGCCAGCAGCTTAGCGGGCCCAGCAGGGGTTTTGTCACCCCTCCACTTT. Residues: CASSLAGPAGVLSPLHF. Looking up the rest from reference TRBV7-2 and TRBJ1-6 gives the full variable domain: GAGVSQSPSNKVTEKGKDVELRCDPISGHTALYWYRQSLGQGLEFLIYFQGNSAPDKSGLPSDRFSAERTGGSVSTLTIQRTQQEDSAVYLCASSLAGPAGVLSPLHFGNGTRLTVT.

The chain carries TRBV5-6 and TRBJ1-3; D unresolved. The ends were cut back, 2 bases at V and 0 bases at J, with 12 bases in the middle. The CDR3 covers 16 residues. Germline CDR1 and CDR2: SGHDT and YYEEEE. This chain's CDR3 is CASSFSTGSSGNTIYF. The CDR3 DNA is TGTGCCAGCAGCTTTTCTACGGGGTCCTCTGGAAACACCATATATTTT.

This sequence joins TRBV27 and TRBJ2-1, with D possibly being TRBD2 (7 bases). This CDR3 has 16 residues. CDR1 MNHEY and CDR2 SMNVEV come from the germline V gene (reference sequence). Trimming cost V 6 bases and J 7 bases, with 22 bases left between them. DNA of the CDR3: TGTGCCAGCAGCCCTTTCAGGGCGGGGGACACGAATGAGCAGTTCTTC. It codes for CASSPFRAGDTNEQFF.

V usage is TRBV6-2 or TRBV6-3 and J usage is TRBJ2-7; TRBD1 agrees at 7 bases. Germline V gives CDR1 MNHEY, CDR2 SVGEGT. The CDR3 totals 19 residues. V lost 0 bases to trimming and J lost 0 bases; unmatched junction nucleotides: 14. The CDR3 reads CASSYSPDRIVPGSYEQYF. The CDR3 nucleotides read TGTGCCAGCAGTTACTCTCCGGACAGGATCGTCCCTGGCTCCTACGAGCAGTACTTC.

The chain uses TRBV21-1 and TRBJ1-1; the DNA was not used to check the table's D call, TRBD1. TRBV21-1 constitutes a pseudogene. The CDR3 totals 15 residues. The CDR3 spells CASSVQGVVDTEAFF. DNA for the CDR3: TGTGCCAGCAGCGTACAGGGGGTTGTAGACACTGAAGCTTTCTTT.

This clone was seen a single time. This chain connects TRBV7-9 to TRBJ1-1; TRBD1 matches at 8 bases. Germline CDR1 is SEHNR and CDR2 is FQNEAQ (reference sequence). The V gene end was trimmed by 5 bases and the J gene end by 3 bases; junction bases not matched to a gene: 5. The CDR3 has 14 residues. The DNA of the CDR3 is TGTGCCAGCAGCCCAGGGGGCGACGACACTGAAGCTTTCTTT. Translation: CASSPGGDDTEAFF.